This T cell receptor beta chain was found in a study of cytotoxic CD8 clonotypes in ibrutinib-treated CLL. To note about this clone: Its antigen is not identified.

Generated by immunoSEQ multiplex PCR, the TCRdb table keeps only in-frame clones and is missing some. In the table there are approximately 48,000 clones, around 53% of which are singletons. The junction had 2 bases not matched to a gene; V was cut back by 0 bases and J by 5 bases. Germline assignment: CDR1 MGHRA and CDR2 YSYEKL. The CDR3 sequence is 15 residues long. Points from the study as a whole: Clonality was higher at baseline than in age-matched healthy donors and tracked circulating CD8+ T-cell counts.

This receptor was identified in a human donor with chronic lymphocytic leukemia. Sequencing was performed on PBMCs, taken after 12 months of ibrutinib treatment. J is TRBJ2-3 and V is TRBV4-1; 10 nucleotides align to TRBD2. The CDR3 nucleotides read TGCGCCAGCAGCCAAGATCTAGCGGGAGTAGATACGCAGTATTTT. Translation gives CASSQDLAGVDTQYF.